A selection of T cell receptor beta chains follows, all from one sample in a study of control samples from healthy donors and cancer patients. Clones were sequenced by immunoSEQ multiplex PCR, and TCRdb holds only the in-frame ones, with some missing. The sample consists of 100,000 to 150,000 clones, approximately 92% of them appearing once. The specimen sequenced was blood. The receptors were sampled from a man between 18 and 29 years old in good health. Each CDR3 is given with its conserved first and last residue.

len: 16; j_gene: TRBJ1-2; v_gene: TRBV5-8; CDR3aa: CASRQVRDSLPYGYTF
len: 14; j_gene: TRBJ1-1; v_gene: TRBV7-2; CDR3aa: CASSLVGLVTEAFF
len: 15; j_gene: TRBJ1-2; v_gene: TRBV19; CDR3aa: CASRSTGSNNYGYTF
len: 14; j_gene: TRBJ1-5; v_gene: TRBV19; CDR3aa: CASNFRDRGEPQHF
len: 13; j_gene: TRBJ2-7; v_gene: TRBV6-5; CDR3aa: CASSPKGSYEQYF
len: 12; j_gene: TRBJ2-1; v_gene: TRBV7-3; CDR3aa: CASSLSSNEQFF
len: 16; j_gene: TRBJ2-3; v_gene: TRBV19; CDR3aa: CASSIGGQESTDTQYF
len: 15; j_gene: TRBJ2-5; v_gene: TRBV24-1; CDR3aa: CATSDLQEDPETQYF
len: 15; j_gene: TRBJ2-5; v_gene: TRBV6-5; CDR3aa: CASSSGLAGPKTQYF
len: 18; j_gene: TRBJ2-3; v_gene: TRBV20-1; CDR3aa: CSASPGLAGVGGTDTQYF
len: 15; j_gene: TRBJ1-2; v_gene: TRBV28; CDR3aa: CASSPPERTNYGYTF
len: 10; j_gene: TRBJ1-3; v_gene: TRBV2; CDR3aa: CASSAPHIYF
len: 15; j_gene: TRBJ1-3; v_gene: TRBV13; CDR3aa: CASSPRQGWRNTIYF
len: 13; j_gene: TRBJ2-3; v_gene: TRBV7-3; CDR3aa: CASSPASTDTQYF
len: 13; j_gene: TRBJ2-2; v_gene: TRBV3-1/TRBV3-2; CDR3aa: CASSQVGTGELFF
len: 13; j_gene: TRBJ2-1; v_gene: TRBV11-1; CDR3aa: CASSGPDYNEQFF
len: 15; j_gene: TRBJ2-5; v_gene: TRBV7-6; CDR3aa: CASSGRATLAETQYF
len: 23; j_gene: TRBJ2-2; v_gene: TRBV19; CDR3aa: CASSSRTLTSGRPHFGNTGELFF
len: 13; j_gene: TRBJ1-1; v_gene: TRBV2; CDR3aa: CASRKTGGTEAFF
len: 13; j_gene: TRBJ2-7; v_gene: TRBV7-8; CDR3aa: CASSSRPVNEQYF
len: 12; j_gene: TRBJ2-5; v_gene: TRBV2; CDR3aa: CASSYSTFGQYF
len: 15; j_gene: TRBJ2-5; v_gene: TRBV5-1; CDR3aa: CASSLVAVSGETQYF
len: 17; j_gene: TRBJ1-4; v_gene: TRBV7-8; CDR3aa: CASSLGQLTSTNEKLFF
len: 14; j_gene: TRBJ1-1; v_gene: TRBV29-1; CDR3aa: CSVVSRLGNTEAFF
len: 14; j_gene: TRBJ1-5; v_gene: TRBV30; CDR3aa: CAWSWDRGAQPQHF
len: 13; j_gene: TRBJ1-4; v_gene: TRBV27; CDR3aa: CASSGAGWEKLFF
len: 17; j_gene: TRBJ2-3; v_gene: TRBV13; CDR3aa: CASSLYLAGGGTDTQYF
len: 16; j_gene: TRBJ1-5; v_gene: TRBV19; CDR3aa: CASSTGATMSNQPQHF
len: 15; j_gene: TRBJ2-3; v_gene: TRBV3-1/TRBV3-2; CDR3aa: CASSQAGLSTDTQYF
len: 17; j_gene: TRBJ2-3; v_gene: TRBV24-1; CDR3aa: CATSDLTSGGSTDTQYF
len: 16; j_gene: TRBJ1-2; v_gene: TRBV28; CDR3aa: CASSLFYRVTNYGYTF
len: 13; j_gene: TRBJ1-3; v_gene: TRBV7-2; CDR3aa: CASSLISGNTIYF
len: 14; j_gene: TRBJ2-3; v_gene: TRBV9; CDR3aa: CASSVEGGGDTQYF
len: 15; j_gene: TRBJ2-3; v_gene: TRBV18; CDR3aa: CASSLGDIPADTQYF
len: 16; j_gene: TRBJ1-5; v_gene: TRBV19; CDR3aa: CASSTDGHYSNQPQHF
len: 12; j_gene: TRBJ1-1; v_gene: TRBV7-2; CDR3aa: CASSYRDPEAFF
len: 15; j_gene: TRBJ1-1; v_gene: TRBV11-1; CDR3aa: CASSPKTGWVTEAFF
len: 16; j_gene: TRBJ1-3; v_gene: TRBV18; CDR3aa: CASSQPGQGNGNTIYF
len: 14; j_gene: TRBJ2-3; v_gene: TRBV10-1; CDR3aa: CASSDPGLTDTQYF
len: 16; j_gene: TRBJ1-2; v_gene: TRBV7-2; CDR3aa: CASELAHKTHNYGYTF
len: 14; j_gene: TRBJ1-6; v_gene: TRBV5-6; CDR3aa: CASSSRDRGLSLHF
len: 15; j_gene: TRBJ2-5; v_gene: TRBV7-3; CDR3aa: CASSLGLTAGETQYF
len: 17; j_gene: TRBJ1-5; v_gene: TRBV6-1; CDR3aa: CASSEVGQGASNQPQHF
len: 12; j_gene: TRBJ1-5; v_gene: TRBV7-9; CDR3aa: CASTEGNQPQHF
len: 14; j_gene: TRBJ1-1; v_gene: TRBV5-1; CDR3aa: CASSLGGLNTEAFF
len: 12; j_gene: TRBJ2-1; v_gene: TRBV7-8; CDR3aa: CASSPGASEQFF
len: 14; j_gene: TRBJ1-3; v_gene: TRBV4-2; CDR3aa: CASTGAGTGNTIYF
len: 16; j_gene: TRBJ2-1; v_gene: TRBV4-1; CDR3aa: CASSQGRREGWNEQFF
len: 15; j_gene: TRBJ2-1; v_gene: TRBV7-2; CDR3aa: CASSPPRDRYNEQFF
len: 14; j_gene: TRBJ2-7; v_gene: TRBV7-3; CDR3aa: CASSPGQGIYEQYF
len: 14; j_gene: TRBJ2-5; v_gene: TRBV28; CDR3aa: CASSLQGQGETQYF
len: 15; j_gene: TRBJ1-6; v_gene: TRBV25-1; CDR3aa: CASSEYAQGSSPLHF
len: 11; j_gene: TRBJ2-3; v_gene: TRBV2; CDR3aa: CASTSADTQYF
len: 14; j_gene: TRBJ1-4; v_gene: TRBV18; CDR3aa: CASSWTESNEKLFF
len: 16; j_gene: TRBJ2-1; v_gene: TRBV18; CDR3aa: CASSLAGGLSYNEQFF